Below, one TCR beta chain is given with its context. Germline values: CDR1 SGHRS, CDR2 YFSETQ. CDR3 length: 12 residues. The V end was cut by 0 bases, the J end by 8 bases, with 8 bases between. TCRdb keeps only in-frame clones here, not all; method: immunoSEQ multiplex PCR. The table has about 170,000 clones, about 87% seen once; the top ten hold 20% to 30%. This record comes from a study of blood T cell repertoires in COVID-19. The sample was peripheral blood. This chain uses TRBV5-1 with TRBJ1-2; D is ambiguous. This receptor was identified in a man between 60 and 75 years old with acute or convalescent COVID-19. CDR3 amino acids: CASSLEGEGYTF. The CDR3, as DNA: TGCGCCAGCAGCTTGGAGGGAGAAGGCTACACCTTC.